This entry lists 4 T cell receptor beta chains sequenced from one sample in a study of blood T cell repertoires in COVID-19. The protocol was immunoSEQ multiplex PCR, while the TCRdb copy is restricted to in-frame clones and leaves out a portion. Of some 200,000 clones listed, approximately 90% were seen once; the top ten hold 5% to 6.5%. The specimen was peripheral blood. The receptors were gathered from a man between 40 and 49 years old with active or convalescent COVID-19.

The CDR3 region has the DNA TGTGCCAGCCGACAGGGGGGTTACGAGCAGTACTTC. Protein: CASRQGGYEQYF. The chain joins TRBV6-5 to TRBJ2-7; 9 bases line up with TRBD1. The length of the CDR3 is 12 residues. CDR1 is MNHEY and CDR2 is SVGAGI in the germline V gene. With V trimmed by 8 bases and J by 4 bases, 3 bases remained unmatched.

The chain recombines TRBV18 with TRBJ1-1; 7 bases fit TRBD1. The V and J ends lost 3 bases and 3 bases, in that order; junction bases with no gene match: 1. The CDR3 covers 13 residues. CDR1 is KGHSH, CDR2 LQKENI, per germline. The CDR3 DNA follows: TGTGCCAGCTCACCGGGGACAGACACTGAAGCTTTCTTT. Protein: CASSPGTDTEAFF.

The chain couples TRBV7-9 to TRBJ1-1; 7 positions agree with TRBD1. The V and J ends lost 3 bases and 5 bases, in that order; junction bases with no gene match: 9. This CDR3 contains 15 residues. The germline gives CDR1 SEHNR, CDR2 FQNEAQ (reference sequence). The CDR3 bases are TGTGCCAGCAGCTTGGTGGAGGGGGCAGGGACTGAAGCTTTCTTT. This gives the protein CASSLVEGAGTEAFF.

The CDR3 nucleotides are TGTGCCAGTAGTAAGGAAGGGGGCAATCAGCCCCAGCATTTT. Protein: CASSKEGGNQPQHF. The chain has TRBV19 and TRBJ1-5; TRBD1 might be the D (5 bases). CDR1 is LNHDA and CDR2 is SQIVND in the germline V gene (reference sequence). Between the trimmed V and J ends, which lost 4 bases and 2 bases, there was a span of 9 bases. The CDR3 runs to 14 residues. Drawing the rest from reference TRBV19 and TRBJ1-5, the complete variable domain is DGGITQSPKYLFRKEGQNVTLSCEQNLNHDAMYWYRQDPGQGLRLIYYSQIVNDFQKGDIAEGYSVSREKKESFPLTVTSAQKNPTAFYLCASSKEGGNQPQHFGDGTRLSIL.